This T cell receptor (beta chain) was observed in a study of blood T cell repertoires in COVID-19. Study information: From T cells, B-cell-depleted T cells, or PBMCs came the material, which was cDNA or gDNA.

Participants had their cohort set by participant-reported clinical history. During the 2 weeks before they entered the study, exposed participants had met someone with a PCR-confirmed or clinician-diagnosed COVID-19 case. As handled by the study authors: Scientists estimated how many nucleated cells there were by amplifying reference gene primers. Some clones are missing from TCRdb's copy, which holds only in-frame ones; the method was immunoSEQ multiplex PCR. D and trimming come from the DNA, and the V and J calls and clone size come from that table. The data contain roughly 150,000 clones, 80% to 85% of them singletons. The CDR3 length is 17 residues. Germline CDR1 is MNHNS and CDR2 is SASEGT. J gave up 16 bases and V 3 bases, and 23 bases lay outside the gene matches.

This receptor was obtained from a man aged 65 to 79 who had been exposed to COVID-19. This sequence joins TRBV6-1 and TRBJ1-5; 8 nucleotides line up with TRBD1. The sample taken for sequencing was PBMCs or T cells enriched from blood (not recorded which). The CDR3 nucleotides are TGTGCCAGCAGTGACACCGCCCAGGGGGTCAGGGGGCCCCGTTACCATTTT. Residues: CASSDTAQGVRGPRYHF.